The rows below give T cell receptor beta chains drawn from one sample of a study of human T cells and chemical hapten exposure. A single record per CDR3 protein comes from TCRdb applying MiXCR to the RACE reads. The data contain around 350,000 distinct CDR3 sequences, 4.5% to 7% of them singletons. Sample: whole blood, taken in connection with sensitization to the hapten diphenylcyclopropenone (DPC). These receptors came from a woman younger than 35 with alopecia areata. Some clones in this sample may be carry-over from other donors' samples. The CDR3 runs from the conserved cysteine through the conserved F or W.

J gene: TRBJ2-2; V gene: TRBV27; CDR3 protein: CASSSRGTRWNAGELFF
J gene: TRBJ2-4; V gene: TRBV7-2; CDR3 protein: CASSPILAKNIQYF
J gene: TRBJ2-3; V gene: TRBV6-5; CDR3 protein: CASSLASGDPQYF
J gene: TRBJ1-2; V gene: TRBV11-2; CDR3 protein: CASSLVGGANYGYTF
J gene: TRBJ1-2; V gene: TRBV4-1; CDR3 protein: CASSQDRIQNYGYTF
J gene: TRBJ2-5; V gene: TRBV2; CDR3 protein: CASGRDREETQYF
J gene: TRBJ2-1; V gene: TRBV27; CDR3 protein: CASSQGQGHNEQFF
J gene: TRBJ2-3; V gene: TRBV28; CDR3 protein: CASSRGGRSDTQYF
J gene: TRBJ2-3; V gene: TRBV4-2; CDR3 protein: CASSQYIGTSGGSDTQYF
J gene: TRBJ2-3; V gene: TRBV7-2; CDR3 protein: CASSSTSGDTQYF
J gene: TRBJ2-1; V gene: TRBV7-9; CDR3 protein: CASSLARPGTDEQFF
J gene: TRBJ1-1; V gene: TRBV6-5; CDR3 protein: CASSYWGGRFF
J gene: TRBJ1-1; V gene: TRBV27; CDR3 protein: CASSPGQGVWGEAFF
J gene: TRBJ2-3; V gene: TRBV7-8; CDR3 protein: CASSLLQGRPPTDTQYF
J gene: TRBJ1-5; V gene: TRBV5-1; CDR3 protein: CASSSGWGQPQHF
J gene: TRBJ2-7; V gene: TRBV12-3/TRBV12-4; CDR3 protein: CASSFLTGNYEQYF
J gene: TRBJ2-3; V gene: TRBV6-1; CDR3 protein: CASKRGGRDTQYF
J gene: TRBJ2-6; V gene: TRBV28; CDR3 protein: CASSPSLGGADVLTF
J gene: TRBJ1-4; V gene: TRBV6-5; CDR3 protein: CASSYSTGREKLFF
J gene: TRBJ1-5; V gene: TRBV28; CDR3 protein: CASSLSGIPTGGDQPQHF
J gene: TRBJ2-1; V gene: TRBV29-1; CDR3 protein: CSVDSGGPWSEQFF
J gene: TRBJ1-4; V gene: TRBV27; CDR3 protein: CASRLSGDEKLFF
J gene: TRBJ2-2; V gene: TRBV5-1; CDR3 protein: CASRAWGDTGELFF
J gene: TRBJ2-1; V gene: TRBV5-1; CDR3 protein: CASSLVSSGGFEQFF
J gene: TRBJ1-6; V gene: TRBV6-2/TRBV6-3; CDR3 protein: CASTAFQAGQGDSPLHF
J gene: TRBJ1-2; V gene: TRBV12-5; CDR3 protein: CASGPRQGLFYGYTF
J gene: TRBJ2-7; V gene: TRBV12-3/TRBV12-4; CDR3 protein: CASSLTGSSSYEQYF
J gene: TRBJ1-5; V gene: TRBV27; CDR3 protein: CASRGTGDQPQHF
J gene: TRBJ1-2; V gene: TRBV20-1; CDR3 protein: CSANGANYGYTF
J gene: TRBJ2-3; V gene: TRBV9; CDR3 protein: CASSGRQTLYTDTQYF
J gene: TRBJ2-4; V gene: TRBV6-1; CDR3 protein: CASSEATGTGSIQYF
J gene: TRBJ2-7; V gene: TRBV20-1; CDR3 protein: CSAELLRRYEQYF
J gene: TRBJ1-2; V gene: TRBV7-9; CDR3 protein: CASSLGSSPLNGYTF
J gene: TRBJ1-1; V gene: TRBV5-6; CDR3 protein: CASSLRPSQGAFF
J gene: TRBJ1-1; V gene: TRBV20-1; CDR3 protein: CSTRGWNTEAFF
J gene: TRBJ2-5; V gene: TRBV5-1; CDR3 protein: CASSLAGRSPATQYF
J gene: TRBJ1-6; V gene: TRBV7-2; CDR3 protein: CASSWDGRNSPLHF
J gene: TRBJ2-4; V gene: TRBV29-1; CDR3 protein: CSVGRGLAGGKNIQYF
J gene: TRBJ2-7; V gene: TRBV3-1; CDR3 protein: CASSHGLAKQYF
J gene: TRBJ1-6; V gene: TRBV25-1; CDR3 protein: CASTLGVGPSPLHF
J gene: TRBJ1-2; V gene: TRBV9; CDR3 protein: CASSKAETGYTF
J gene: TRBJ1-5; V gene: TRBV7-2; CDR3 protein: CASSLGHDQPQHF
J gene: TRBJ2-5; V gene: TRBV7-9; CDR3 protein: CASSLALSRHQETQYF
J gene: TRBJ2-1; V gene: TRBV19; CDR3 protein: CASSTPRGQGMHNEQFF
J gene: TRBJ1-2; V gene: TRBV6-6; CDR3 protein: CASSYSMGYRDYGYTF
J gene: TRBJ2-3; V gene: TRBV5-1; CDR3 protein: CASSLGSGGAVDTQYF
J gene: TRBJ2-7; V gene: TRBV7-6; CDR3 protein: CASSYRQDWYEQYF
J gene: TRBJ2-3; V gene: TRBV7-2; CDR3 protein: CASNPGSRPDTQYF
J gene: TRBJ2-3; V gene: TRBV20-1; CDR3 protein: CSALTSGGGTDTQYF
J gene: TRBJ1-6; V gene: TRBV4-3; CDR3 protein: CASSQDRRLWYSPLHF
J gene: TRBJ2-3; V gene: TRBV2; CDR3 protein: CAGKGTASTDTQYF
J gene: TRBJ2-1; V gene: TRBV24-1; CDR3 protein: CATSDDSSGGSGNEQFF
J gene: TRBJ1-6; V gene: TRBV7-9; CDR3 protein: CASSLEQYNSPLHF
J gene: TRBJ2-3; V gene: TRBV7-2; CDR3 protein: CASITGSGGAPDTQYF
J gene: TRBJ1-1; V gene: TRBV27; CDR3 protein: CASSLSPWGQRDTEAFF
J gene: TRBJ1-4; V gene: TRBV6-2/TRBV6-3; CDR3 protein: CASALGEKLFF
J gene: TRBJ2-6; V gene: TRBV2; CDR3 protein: CASSDRTSGANVLTF